These 6 T cell receptor beta chains were all obtained from the same sample, sequenced in a study of blood T cell repertoires in COVID-19. The protocol was immunoSEQ multiplex PCR, while the TCRdb copy is restricted to in-frame clones and leaves out a portion. The sample has 340,000 or so clones; around 88% are singletons. The sample was peripheral blood. All receptors derive from a man aged 25-45 years with active or convalescent COVID-19.

This clone came up once. The junction departs from the called germline gene at one end, perhaps through a read error. This sequence joins TRBV29-1 and TRBJ1-4, with TRBD1 identical over 7 bases. The CDR3 totals 11 residues. The germline CDR1 and CDR2 sequences are SQVTM and ANQGSEA. The CDR3 loop reads CSASRDSGLIF. CDR3 nucleotide sequence: TGCAGCGCCTCCCGGGACAGCGGCCTGATTTTT.

Here the CDR3 reads CASSYNPPAGREQYF. The CDR3 coding sequence is TGTGCCAGCAGTTACAACCCTCCGGCGGGAAGGGAGCAGTACTTC. This chain connects TRBV6-5 to TRBJ2-7; D possibly corresponds to TRBD2 (6 bases). The CDR3 spans 15 residues. Germline V CDR1 and CDR2: MNHEY, SVGAGI. With 2 bases removed from V and 7 bases from J, the gap between germline ends came to 18 bases.

The chain uses TRBV9 and TRBJ1-1; TRBD1 matches at 11 bases. From germline, CDR1 is SGDLS and CDR2 YYNGEE. The CDR3 has 14 amino acids. The V gene end was trimmed by 0 bases and the J gene end by 9 bases; junction bases not matched to a gene: 4. CDR3 residues: CASSVEPDRGQAFF. DNA for the CDR3: TGTGCCAGCAGCGTAGAGCCGGACAGGGGGCAAGCTTTCTTT.

This clone was picked up a small number of times. The rearrangement joins TRBV4-3 to TRBJ2-3; perhaps TRBD1 as D (6 bases). Trimming left V 1 base short and J 10 bases short, with 9 bases between. This CDR3 is built from 12 residues. Germline V gene lookup returns CDR1 LGHNA and CDR2 YSLEER. This CDR3 reads CASSQGGGSQYF. The CDR3 region has the DNA TGCGCCAGCAGCCAAGGAGGGGGTTCGCAGTATTTT.

The chain employs TRBV29-1 and TRBJ2-2, with TRBD2 matching over 9 bases. The CDR3 has 17 amino acids. J gave up 6 bases and V 2 bases, and 13 bases lay outside the gene matches. In germline, CDR1 is SQVTM, CDR2 ANQGSEA. The CDR3 loop reads CSVEFRASGAPAGELFF. The CDR3 bases are TGCAGCGTTGAATTTAGGGCTAGCGGGGCCCCAGCCGGGGAGCTGTTTTTT.

The V and J genes are TRBV3-1 (or the pseudogene TRBV3-2) and TRBJ2-5; tentative D call: TRBD1 (6 bases). This CDR3 contains 14 residues. Germline V gene sequence: CDR1 LGHDT, CDR2 YNNKEL (reference sequence). Deletions cut 4 bases from V and 3 bases from J, with 12 bases between. The CDR3 reads CASSPHRVEETQYF. The CDR3 DNA is TGTGCCAGCAGCCCTCACAGGGTCGAAGAGACCCAGTACTTC.